The TCR beta chain under discussion was sequenced for a study of cytomegalovirus exposure and HLA in healthy donors. Points on this clone: Its target is not known.

Germline V gene lookup returns CDR1 PRHDT and CDR2 FYEKMQ (reference sequence). This CDR3 spans 18 amino acids. V shed 6 bases and J shed 5 bases, with 25 bases lying between them. PCR involved 60 Vbeta and 13 Jbeta primers. The data were produced by immunoSEQ multiplex PCR, yet TCRdb's version contains in-frame clones alone and is incomplete. The sample contains 200,000 to 250,000 clones, more than 75% of which appear only once. Regarding the study as a whole: Fewer N-insertions than the 666-donor mean were reportedly shown by an Asian-associated ancestry cluster in a later analysis. There were some V segments, including TRBV6-2 and TRBV6-3, excluded as indistinguishable. Later analysis suggested links between common viral pathogens and several top significant clusters. Roughly uniform depth of sequencing across donors was assumed in presence/absence analyses.

The source of this sequence is a woman aged 40 to 50 in good health and CMV-seropositive. Sequenced: PBMCs. The chain links TRBV13 to TRBJ1-4; perhaps TRBD1 as D (5 bases). In DNA form, the CDR3 reads TGTGCCAGCAGTCCCGGGGGGTATACCGGAGAGAGGAATGAAAAACTGTTTTTT. It yields the protein CASSPGGYTGERNEKLFF.